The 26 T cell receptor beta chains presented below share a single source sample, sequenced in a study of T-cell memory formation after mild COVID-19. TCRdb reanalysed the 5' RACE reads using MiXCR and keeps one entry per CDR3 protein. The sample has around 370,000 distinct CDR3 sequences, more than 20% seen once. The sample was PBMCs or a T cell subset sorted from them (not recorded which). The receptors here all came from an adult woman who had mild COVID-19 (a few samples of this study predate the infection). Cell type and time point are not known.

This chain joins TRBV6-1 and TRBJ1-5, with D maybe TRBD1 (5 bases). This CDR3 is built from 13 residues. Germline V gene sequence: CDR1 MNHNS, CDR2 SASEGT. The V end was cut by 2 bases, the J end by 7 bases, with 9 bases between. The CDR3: CASSEQGGQPQHF. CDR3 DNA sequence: TGTGCCAGCAGTGAACAGGGAGGCCAGCCCCAGCATTTT.

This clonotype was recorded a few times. CDR3 amino acids: CASSVEGYDYGYTF. In nucleotides, the CDR3 is TGTGCCAGCAGTGTTGAAGGGTATGACTATGGCTACACCTTC. This chain uses TRBV2 with TRBJ1-2; D gene unclear. Germline V gene sequence: CDR1 SNHLY, CDR2 FYNNEI. CDR3 length: 14 residues. V was cut by 4 bases and J by 3 bases, with 12 bases left in between.

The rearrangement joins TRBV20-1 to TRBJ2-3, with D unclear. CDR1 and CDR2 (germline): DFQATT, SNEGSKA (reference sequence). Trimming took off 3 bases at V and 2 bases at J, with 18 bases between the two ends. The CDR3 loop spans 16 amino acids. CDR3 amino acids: CSASHPRTEPTDTQYF. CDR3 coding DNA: TGCAGTGCTAGTCATCCGAGGACGGAGCCCACAGATACGCAGTATTTT.

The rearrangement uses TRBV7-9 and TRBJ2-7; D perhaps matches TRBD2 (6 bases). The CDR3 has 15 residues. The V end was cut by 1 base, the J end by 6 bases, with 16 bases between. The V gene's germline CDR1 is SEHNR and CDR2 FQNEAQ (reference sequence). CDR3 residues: CASSLGGGIRIEQYF. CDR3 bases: TGTGCCAGCAGCTTAGGAGGCGGGATACGGATCGAGCAGTACTTC. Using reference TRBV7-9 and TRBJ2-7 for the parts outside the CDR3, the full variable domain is DTGVSQNPRHKITKRGQNVTFRCDPISEHNRLYWYRQTLGQGPEFLTYFQNEAQLEKSRLLSDRFSAERPKGSFSTLEIQRTEQGDSAMYLCASSLGGGIRIEQYFGPGTRLTVT.

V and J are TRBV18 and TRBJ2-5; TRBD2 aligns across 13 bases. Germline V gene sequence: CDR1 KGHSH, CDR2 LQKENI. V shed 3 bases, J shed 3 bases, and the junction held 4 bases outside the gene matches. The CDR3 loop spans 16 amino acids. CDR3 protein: CASSPTTSGGKETQYF. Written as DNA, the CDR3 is TGTGCCAGCTCACCGACGACTAGCGGGGGGAAAGAGACCCAGTACTTC.

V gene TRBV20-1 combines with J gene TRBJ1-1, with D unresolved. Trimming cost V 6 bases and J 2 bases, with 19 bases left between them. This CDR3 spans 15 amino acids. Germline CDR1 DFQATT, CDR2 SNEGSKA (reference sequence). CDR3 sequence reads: CSARPDVQLNTEAFF. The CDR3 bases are TGCAGTGCCCGGCCGGACGTCCAACTAAACACTGAAGCTTTCTTT.

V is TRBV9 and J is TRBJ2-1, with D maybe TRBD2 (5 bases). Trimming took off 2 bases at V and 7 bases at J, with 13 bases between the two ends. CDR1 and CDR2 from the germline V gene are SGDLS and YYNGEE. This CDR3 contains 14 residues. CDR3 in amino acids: CASSVAVEANEQFF. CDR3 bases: TGTGCCAGCAGCGTCGCAGTGGAGGCTAATGAGCAGTTCTTC.

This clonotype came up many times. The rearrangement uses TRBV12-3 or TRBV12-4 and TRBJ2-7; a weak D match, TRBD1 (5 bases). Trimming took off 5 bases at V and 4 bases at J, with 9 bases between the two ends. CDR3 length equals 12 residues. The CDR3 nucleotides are TGTGCCAGCAGTCTTGGACAATACGAGCAGTACTTC. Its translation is CASSLGQYEQYF.

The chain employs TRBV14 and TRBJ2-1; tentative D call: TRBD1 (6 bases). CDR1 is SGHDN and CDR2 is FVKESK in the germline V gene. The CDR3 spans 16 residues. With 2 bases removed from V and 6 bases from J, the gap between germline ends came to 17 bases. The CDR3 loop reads CASSQLPGRGGNEQFF. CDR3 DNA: TGTGCCAGCAGCCAACTTCCGGGCCGAGGGGGCAATGAGCAGTTCTTC.

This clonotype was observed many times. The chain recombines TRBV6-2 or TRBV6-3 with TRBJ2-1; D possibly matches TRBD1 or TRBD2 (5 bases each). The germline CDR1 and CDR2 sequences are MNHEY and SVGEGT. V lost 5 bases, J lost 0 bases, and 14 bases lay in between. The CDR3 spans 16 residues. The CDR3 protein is CASSDPGTLSYNEQFF. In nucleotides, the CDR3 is TGTGCCAGCAGTGACCCCGGGACGCTCTCCTACAATGAGCAGTTCTTC.

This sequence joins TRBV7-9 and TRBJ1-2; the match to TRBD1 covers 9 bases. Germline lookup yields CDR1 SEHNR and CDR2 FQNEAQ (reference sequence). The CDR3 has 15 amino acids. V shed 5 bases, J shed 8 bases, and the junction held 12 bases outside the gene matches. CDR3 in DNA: TGTGCCAGCAGCCAACCCGGGACAGGGTTAGAAGGCTACACCTTC. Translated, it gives CASSQPGTGLEGYTF.

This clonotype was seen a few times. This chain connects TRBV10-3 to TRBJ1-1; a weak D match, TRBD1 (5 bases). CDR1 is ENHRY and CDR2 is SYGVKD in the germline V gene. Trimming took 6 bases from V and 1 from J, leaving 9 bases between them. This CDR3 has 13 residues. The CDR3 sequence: CAIRGPQNTEAFF. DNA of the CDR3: TGTGCCATCAGGGGGCCCCAGAACACTGAAGCTTTCTTT.

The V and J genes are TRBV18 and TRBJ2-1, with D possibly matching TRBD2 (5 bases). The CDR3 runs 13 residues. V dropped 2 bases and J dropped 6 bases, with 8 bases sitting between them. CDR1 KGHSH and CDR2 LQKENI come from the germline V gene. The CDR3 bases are TGTGCCAGCTCACCAACCGAGGGCAATGAGCAGTTCTTC. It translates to CASSPTEGNEQFF.

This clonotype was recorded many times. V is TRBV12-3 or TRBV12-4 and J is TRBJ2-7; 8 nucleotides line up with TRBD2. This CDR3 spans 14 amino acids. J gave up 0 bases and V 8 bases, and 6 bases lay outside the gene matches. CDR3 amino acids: CASARGGLSYEQYF. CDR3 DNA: TGTGCCAGCGCCCGGGGGGGACTCTCCTACGAGCAGTACTTC.

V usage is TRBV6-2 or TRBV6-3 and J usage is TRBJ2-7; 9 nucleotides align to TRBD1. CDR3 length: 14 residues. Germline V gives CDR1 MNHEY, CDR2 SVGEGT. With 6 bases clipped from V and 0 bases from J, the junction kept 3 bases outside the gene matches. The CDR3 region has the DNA TGTGCCAGCAGGGGACAGGGTAGCTCCTACGAGCAGTACTTC. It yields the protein CASRGQGSSYEQYF.

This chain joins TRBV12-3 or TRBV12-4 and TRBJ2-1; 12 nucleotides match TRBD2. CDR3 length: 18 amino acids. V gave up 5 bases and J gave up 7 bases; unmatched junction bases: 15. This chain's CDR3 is CASSDQVLAGGPINEQFF. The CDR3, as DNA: TGTGCCAGCAGTGACCAGGTCCTAGCGGGAGGGCCAATTAATGAGCAGTTCTTC.

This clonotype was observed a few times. CDR3 DNA: TGTGCCAGCAGCTCCGCCCGCTACCGACAGGTCACCGGGGAGCTGTTTTTT. Translating gives CASSSARYRQVTGELFF. The V gene is TRBV7-9, the J gene TRBJ2-2; D is perhaps TRBD1 (6 bases). V was cut by 4 bases and J by 4 bases, with 19 bases left in between. The germline gives CDR1 SEHNR, CDR2 FQNEAQ (reference sequence). The CDR3 covers 17 residues.

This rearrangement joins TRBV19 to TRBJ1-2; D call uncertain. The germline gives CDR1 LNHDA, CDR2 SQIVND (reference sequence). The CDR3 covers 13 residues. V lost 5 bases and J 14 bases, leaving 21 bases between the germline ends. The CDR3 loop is CASSPRTSGVLTF. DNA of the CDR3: TGTGCCAGTAGTCCCCGGACCTCCGGTGTCTTAACCTTC.

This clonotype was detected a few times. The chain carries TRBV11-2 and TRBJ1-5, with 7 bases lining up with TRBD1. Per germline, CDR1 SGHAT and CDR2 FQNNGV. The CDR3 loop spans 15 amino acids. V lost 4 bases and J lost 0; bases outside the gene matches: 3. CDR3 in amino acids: CASSWGQYSNQPQHF. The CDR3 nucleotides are TGTGCCAGCAGCTGGGGACAGTATAGCAATCAGCCCCAGCATTTT.

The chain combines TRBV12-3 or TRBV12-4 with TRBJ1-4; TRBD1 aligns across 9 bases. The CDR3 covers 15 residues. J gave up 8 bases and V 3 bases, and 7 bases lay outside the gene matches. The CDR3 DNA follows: TGTGCCAGCAGTTTCCAACAGGGGGCTTGGGAAAAACTGTTTTTT. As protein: CASSFQQGAWEKLFF.

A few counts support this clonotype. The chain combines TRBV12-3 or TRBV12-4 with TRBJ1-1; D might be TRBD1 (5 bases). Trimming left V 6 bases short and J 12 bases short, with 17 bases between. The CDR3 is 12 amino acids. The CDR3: CASRYQGGGTFF. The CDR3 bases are TGTGCCAGCAGGTACCAGGGAGGTGGGACTTTCTTT.

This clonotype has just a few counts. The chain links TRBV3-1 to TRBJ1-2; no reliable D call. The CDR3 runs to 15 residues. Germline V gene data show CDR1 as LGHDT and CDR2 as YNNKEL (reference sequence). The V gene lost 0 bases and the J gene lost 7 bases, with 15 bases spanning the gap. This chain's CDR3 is CASSQDRIGLFGYTF. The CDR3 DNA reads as TGTGCCAGCAGCCAAGATCGTATAGGGTTATTTGGCTACACCTTC. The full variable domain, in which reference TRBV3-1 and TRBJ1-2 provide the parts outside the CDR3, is DTAVSQTPKYLVTQMGNDKSIKCEQNLGHDTMYWYKQDSKKFLKIMFSYNNKELIINETVPNRFSPKSPDKAHLNLHINSLELGDSAVYFCASSQDRIGLFGYTFGSGTRLTVV.

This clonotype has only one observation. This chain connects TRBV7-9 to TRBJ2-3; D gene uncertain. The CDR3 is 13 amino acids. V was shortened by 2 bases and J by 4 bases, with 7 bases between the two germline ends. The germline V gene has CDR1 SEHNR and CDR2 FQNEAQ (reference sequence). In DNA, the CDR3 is TGTGCCAGCAGCTTACCGACTCCAGATACGCAGTATTTT. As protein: CASSLPTPDTQYF.

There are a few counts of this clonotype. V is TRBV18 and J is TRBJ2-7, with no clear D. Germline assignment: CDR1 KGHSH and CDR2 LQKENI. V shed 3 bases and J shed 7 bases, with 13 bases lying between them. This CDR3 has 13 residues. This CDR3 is CASSPTAREEQYF. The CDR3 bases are TGTGCCAGCTCACCCACAGCCCGAGAGGAGCAGTACTTC.

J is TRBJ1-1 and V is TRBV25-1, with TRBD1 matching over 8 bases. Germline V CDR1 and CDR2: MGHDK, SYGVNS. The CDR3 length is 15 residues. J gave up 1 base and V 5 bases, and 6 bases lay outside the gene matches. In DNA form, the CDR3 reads TGTGCCAGCAGTAGAAGACAGGGGCCGAACACTGAAGCTTTCTTT. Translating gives CASSRRQGPNTEAFF.

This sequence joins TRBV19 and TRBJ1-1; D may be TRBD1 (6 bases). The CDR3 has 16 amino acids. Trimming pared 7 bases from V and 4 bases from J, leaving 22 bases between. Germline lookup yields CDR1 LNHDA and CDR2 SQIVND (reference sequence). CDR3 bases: TGTGCCAGTAACCCCCAGCTGGGGGGCTGGGGCACTGAAGCTTTCTTT. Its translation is CASNPQLGGWGTEAFF.